This is a list of T cell receptor beta chains from one sample in a study of cytomegalovirus exposure and HLA in healthy donors. The method was immunoSEQ multiplex PCR; TCRdb's version includes in-frame clones alone and lacks a portion of them. This table has 95,000 to 100,000 clones, roughly 80% appearing once. Sequencing was done on a sample of PBMCs. Every receptor here comes from a female donor in good health and CMV-seronegative. The CDR3 runs from the conserved cysteine through the conserved F or W. The D gene is left open where the match is weak. Expanded clones are given a class, and other clones once, few, many or no size at all.

clone_size	d_call	j_call	v_call	cdr3_nt	cdr3_aa
NA	NA	TRBJ2-7	TRBV5-1	TGCGCCAGCAGCGATGCACGAGGTACGCAGTACTTC	CASSDARGTQYF
once	TRBD2	TRBJ2-1	TRBV7-2	TGTGCCAGCAGCTCCCGGGAGGTTGAGCAGTTCTTC	CASSSREVEQFF
NA	NA	TRBJ2-1	TRBV7-2	TGTGCCAGCAGCTTAGCGGGGACAACCTACAATGAGCAGTTCTTC	CASSLAGTTYNEQFF
NA	NA	TRBJ1-1	TRBV28	TGTGCCAGCAGTTCCCCAAGCAGGGAGGCCCGCACTGAAGCTTTCTTT	CASSSPSREARTEAFF
NA	NA	TRBJ1-2	TRBV6-6	TGTGCCAGCAGCTTTCCCGACAGGAGCTACACCTTC	CASSFPDRSYTF
NA	NA	TRBJ1-6	TRBV4-2	TGTGCCAGCAGCCAAGAATCAGAGGGGACTCAAAATTCACCCCTCCACTTT	CASSQESEGTQNSPLHF
NA	TRBD1	TRBJ1-2	TRBV4-2	TGTGCCAGCAGCCACCCCGGACAGGGCTTGTATGGCTACACCTTC	CASSHPGQGLYGYTF
NA	TRBD2	TRBJ2-6	TRBV28	TGTGCCAGCAGTATCCCCCTGGGACTAGCGGGAGGCGACTCTGGGGCCAACGTCCTGACTTTC	CASSIPLGLAGGDSGANVLTF
once	NA	TRBJ2-5	TRBV11-2	TGTGCCAGCAGCTACGGACAGCTAGAGACCCAGTACTTC	CASSYGQLETQYF
once	TRBD2	TRBJ2-3	TRBV6-1	TGTGCCAGCAGTGACAGGGCTAGCGGGGGGGTTACAGATACGCAGTATTTT	CASSDRASGGVTDTQYF
NA	TRBD1	TRBJ2-7	TRBV5-6	TGTGCCAGCAGCCTGCCGGGACAGGGCTACGAGCAGTACTTC	CASSLPGQGYEQYF
NA	NA	TRBJ2-7	TRBV9	TGTGCCAGCAGCGACTTAGCGGATCCTCGGGACGAGCAGTACTTC	CASSDLADPRDEQYF
once	TRBD1	TRBJ1-2	TRBV6-1	TGTGCCAGCAGTGGTGGGGCAGGGGGCTCCATCTATGGCTACACCTTC	CASSGGAGGSIYGYTF
NA	TRBD2	TRBJ2-1	TRBV19	TGTGCCAGTAGTATCCCGGGACTAGCGGGTGAGCAGTTCTTC	CASSIPGLAGEQFF
NA	NA	TRBJ2-7	TRBV7-9	TGTGCCAGCAGCTTAGGAGTAGCCCGCTACGAGCAGTACTTC	CASSLGVARYEQYF
NA	NA	TRBJ1-3	TRBV30	TGTGCCTGGAGAGCAACGCAATCTGGAAACACCATATATTTT	CAWRATQSGNTIYF
NA	NA	TRBJ2-7	TRBV15	TGTGCCACCAGCAGATTACGGAGCTCCTACGAGCAGTACTTC	CATSRLRSSYEQYF
NA	TRBD2	TRBJ2-1	TRBV7-2	TGTGCCAGCAGCCCAAGGGGGGGCGGGAGGGTCACCAATGAGCAGTTCTTC	CASSPRGGGRVTNEQFF
few	TRBD2	TRBJ2-1	TRBV4-2	TGTGCCAGCAGCCAAGTCGGGGGGGCTTCCTACAATGAGCAGTTCTTC	CASSQVGGASYNEQFF
NA	NA	TRBJ1-1	TRBV20-1	TGCAGTGCTAGTTGGGGGGTGGGTCCTTGG	CSASWGVGPW
NA	NA	TRBJ2-2	TRBV25-1	TGTGCCAGCAGTGAATTCAGGGGCGGTGCCGGGGAGCTGTTTTTT	CASSEFRGGAGELFF
NA	TRBD2	TRBJ2-5	TRBV11-2	TGTGCCAGCAGCTTGGGACTAGTTCCACCCGGAGAGACCCAGTACTTC	CASSLGLVPPGETQYF
few	NA	TRBJ1-1	TRBV7-9	TGTGCCAGCAGCTTATTTCAGGAAGAGGGTGAAGCTTTCTTT	CASSLFQEEGEAFF
NA	NA	TRBJ2-7	TRBV21-1	TGTGCCAGCAGCAAATCCGGGTTCCCGAGACTAGCGGGAGAGGAGTACTTC	CASSKSGFPRLAGEEYF
NA	NA	TRBJ1-1	TRBV7-8	TGTGCCAGCAGCTTTTCCAGAATGGACAGGAACACTGAAGCTTTCTTT	CASSFSRMDRNTEAFF
NA	TRBD2	TRBJ2-1	TRBV9	TGTGCCAGCAGCCCGCCTAGCGGGAGGATATATGAGCAGTTCTTC	CASSPPSGRIYEQFF
once	NA	TRBJ1-2	TRBV29-1	TGCAGCGTTGAAGAACTACCTGACAGGCCTTTTGCAGGGGGCTACACCTTC	CSVEELPDRPFAGGYTF
NA	NA	TRBJ2-3	TRBV28	TGTGCCAGCAGTGGAGGCGCGATCGCAGATACGCAGTATTTT	CASSGGAIADTQYF
NA	TRBD1	TRBJ1-1	TRBV7-3	TGTGCCAGCAGCTTAGGGGACAGACCGAACACTGAAGCTTTCTTT	CASSLGDRPNTEAFF
NA	NA	TRBJ1-2	TRBV7-2	TGTGCCAGCAGCTTAGTTGTGGAGGGGACCTATGGCTACACCTTC	CASSLVVEGTYGYTF
NA	TRBD1	TRBJ2-4	TRBV5-1	TGCGCCAGCAGCTGGGGACAGGCACTAGCCAAAAACATTCAGTACTTC	CASSWGQALAKNIQYF
NA	TRBD2	TRBJ2-2	TRBV5-1	TGCGCCAGCAGCCCGACTAGCGGGTCGGGCACCGGGGAGCTGTTTTTT	CASSPTSGSGTGELFF
few	NA	TRBJ2-1	TRBV6-6	TGTGCCAGCACCTATGGGGGGATGAATGAGCAGTTCTTC	CASTYGGMNEQFF
NA	TRBD2	TRBJ2-7	TRBV27	TGTGCCAGCAGTTTAAAGCGGGAGTGGTACGAGCAGTACTTC	CASSLKREWYEQYF
NA	TRBD1	TRBJ1-1	TRBV18	TGTGCCAGCTCACCTAACGGACAGGGGGGGACTGAAGCTTTCTTT	CASSPNGQGGTEAFF
NA	TRBD1	TRBJ2-2	TRBV19	TGTGCCAGTAGTACCTCCTCCGGGACAGATACTTACACCGGGGAGCTGTTTTTT	CASSTSSGTDTYTGELFF
NA	NA	TRBJ2-1	TRBV7-9	TGTGCCAGCAGCTGGCGGGATTCTTTTAGCTCCTACAATGAGCAGTTCTTC	CASSWRDSFSSYNEQFF
NA	NA	TRBJ2-2	TRBV28	TGTGCCAGCAGACTCTCGACTACATTCACCGGGGAGCTGTTTTTT	CASRLSTTFTGELFF
few	NA	TRBJ2-1	TRBV25-1	TGTGCCAGCAGTGAATTGGGGGGGGCGCATGGTGAGCAGTTCTTC	CASSELGGAHGEQFF
NA	NA	TRBJ2-7	TRBV25-1	TGTGCCAGCAGTGCAAACCTGGGCAGGGCGGGACGCGAGCAGTACTTC	CASSANLGRAGREQYF
NA	NA	TRBJ2-3	TRBV6-4	TGTGCCAGCAGTGAGGGTAGCGGCACAGATACGCAGTATTTT	CASSEGSGTDTQYF
NA	TRBD1	TRBJ1-1	TRBV6-5	TGTGCCAGCAGTTACTCGTATAGGACAGGGGTCACTGAAGCTTTCTTT	CASSYSYRTGVTEAFF
NA	TRBD1	TRBJ2-1	TRBV6-4	TGTGCCAGCAGTGCACAACAGGGGACCGTGCAGTTCTTC	CASSAQQGTVQFF
NA	NA	TRBJ2-2	TRBV28	TGTGCCAGCAGAGCAGGGTGGGAAACCGGGGAGCTGTTTTTT	CASRAGWETGELFF
NA	NA	TRBJ1-3	TRBV21-1	TGTGCCAGCAGCAAAGTCGACAGCCGAAACACCATATATTTT	CASSKVDSRNTIYF
NA	TRBD1	TRBJ1-2	TRBV10-3	TGTGCCATCAGTGAATCACAGGGGGCTGGTGGCTACACCTTC	CAISESQGAGGYTF
NA	NA	TRBJ1-1	TRBV10-3	TGTGCCATCCGTCCACAGGGGAACACTGAAGCTTTCTTT	CAIRPQGNTEAFF
NA	TRBD2	TRBJ2-4	TRBV6-5	TGTGCCAGCAGTTACTGGGGGGGGTCCAAAAACATTCAGTACTTC	CASSYWGGSKNIQYF
NA	TRBD1	TRBJ2-5	TRBV5-4	TGTGCCAGCAGCTCCCAGACAGGGGACGAGACCCAGTACTTC	CASSSQTGDETQYF
once	TRBD1	TRBJ2-2	TRBV7-3	TGTGCCAGCAGCCTCTTCCCGGGACAGGGGAACACCGGGGAGCTGTTTTTT	CASSLFPGQGNTGELFF
few	NA	TRBJ1-2	TRBV6-1	TGTGCCAGCAGATTTTCAGGGAAGGACTATGGCTACACCTTC	CASRFSGKDYGYTF
NA	TRBD1	TRBJ1-1	TRBV7-3	TGTGCCAGCAGCTCGGACAGGGCCACTGAAGCTTTCTTT	CASSSDRATEAFF
NA	TRBD2	TRBJ2-1	TRBV15	TGTGCCACCAGCAGGGAAGCGGGACGGCAGTTCTTC	CATSREAGRQFF
NA	TRBD1	TRBJ1-2	TRBV30	TGTGCCTGGACCCGGGACAGCTCCTATGGCTACACCTTC	CAWTRDSSYGYTF